What follows are 4 T cell receptor beta chains derived from one specimen sequenced in a study of memory CD4+ T cells and cytomegalovirus serostatus. Data came from immunoSEQ multiplex PCR; TCRdb stores just in-frame clones and leaves some out. The table has tens of thousands of clones, about 80% seen once. Single viable CD3+CD4+CD8-CD45RO+ cells were sorted as the memory CD4+ T cells. The specimen was memory CD4+ T cells from blood. Receptor source: an adult in good health and CMV-seronegative.

As concerns this clone: Relative to the germline gene, one junction end is altered; a read error may explain this. The CDR3 sequence is CASSPGRMVGTDTQYF. The DNA of the CDR3 is TGTGCTAGCAGCCCCGGGCGGATGGTCGGCACAGATACGCAGTATTTT. The chain is built from TRBV7-7 and TRBJ2-3; no clear D. Germline CDR1 and CDR2: SSHAT and FNYEAQ (reference sequence). The CDR3 consists of 16 residues.

The V and J genes are TRBV19 and TRBJ2-5; TRBD1 is a possible D gene (6 bases). Looked up from germline, CDR1 is LNHDA and CDR2 is SQIVND (reference sequence). The V end was cut by 5 bases, the J end by 5 bases, with 21 bases between. This CDR3 region has 16 residues. The CDR3 sequence: CASSPLPLQGWETQYF. Written as DNA, the CDR3 is TGTGCCAGTAGTCCTCTCCCCCTACAGGGTTGGGAGACCCAGTACTTC.

V gene TRBV19 combines with J gene TRBJ1-2; TRBD1 matches at 8 bases. Trimming took 6 bases from V and 6 from J; bases not matched to a gene: 12. Germline assignment: CDR1 LNHDA and CDR2 SQIVND (reference sequence). The CDR3 runs 15 residues. CDR3 in amino acids: CASRPPGTGSHGYTF. Written as DNA, the CDR3 is TGTGCCAGTAGACCCCCCGGGACAGGTAGCCATGGCTACACCTTC.

In this sample, this clone turned up a few times. The chain combines TRBV25-1 with TRBJ1-1; D is unclear. CDR1 and CDR2 (germline): MGHDK, SYGVNS. The CDR3 has 13 amino acids. The V gene lost 4 bases and the J gene lost 1 base, with 7 bases spanning the gap. CDR3 protein: CASSGWGNTEAFF. The CDR3 DNA sequence: TGTGCCAGCAGTGGCTGGGGGAACACTGAAGCTTTCTTT.